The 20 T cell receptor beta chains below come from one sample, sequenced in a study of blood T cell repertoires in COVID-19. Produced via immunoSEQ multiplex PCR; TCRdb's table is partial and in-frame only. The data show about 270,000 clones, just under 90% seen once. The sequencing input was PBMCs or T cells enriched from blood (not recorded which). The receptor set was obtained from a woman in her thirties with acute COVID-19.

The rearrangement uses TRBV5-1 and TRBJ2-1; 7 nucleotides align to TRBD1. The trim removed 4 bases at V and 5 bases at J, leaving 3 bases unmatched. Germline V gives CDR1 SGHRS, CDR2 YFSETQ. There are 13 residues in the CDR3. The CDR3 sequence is CASSVTGDNEQFF. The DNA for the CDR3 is TGCGCCAGCAGCGTTACAGGGGACAATGAGCAGTTCTTC.

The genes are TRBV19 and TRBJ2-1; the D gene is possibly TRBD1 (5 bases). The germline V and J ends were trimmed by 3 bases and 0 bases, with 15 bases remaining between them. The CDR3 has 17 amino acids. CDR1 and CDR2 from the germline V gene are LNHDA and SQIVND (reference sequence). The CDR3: CASSMDGAASSYNEQFF. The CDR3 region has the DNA TGTGCCAGTAGTATGGATGGGGCAGCGAGCTCCTACAATGAGCAGTTCTTC.

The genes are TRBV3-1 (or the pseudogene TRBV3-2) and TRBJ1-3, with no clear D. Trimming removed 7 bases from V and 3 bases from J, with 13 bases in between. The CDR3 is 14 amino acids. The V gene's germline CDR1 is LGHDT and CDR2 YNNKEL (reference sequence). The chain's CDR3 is CASTGRGNGNTIYF. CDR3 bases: TGTGCCAGCACCGGACGAGGGAATGGAAACACCATATATTTT.

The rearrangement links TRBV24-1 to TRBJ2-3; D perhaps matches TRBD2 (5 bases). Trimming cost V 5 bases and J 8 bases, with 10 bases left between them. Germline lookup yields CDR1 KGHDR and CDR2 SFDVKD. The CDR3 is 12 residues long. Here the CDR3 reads CATSAREGTQYF. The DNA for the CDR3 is TGTGCCACCAGTGCGAGGGAAGGTACGCAGTATTTT.

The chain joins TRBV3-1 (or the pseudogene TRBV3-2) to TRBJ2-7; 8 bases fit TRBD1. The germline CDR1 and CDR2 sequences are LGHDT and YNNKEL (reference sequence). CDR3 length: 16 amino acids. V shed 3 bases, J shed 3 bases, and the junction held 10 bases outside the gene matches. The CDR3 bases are TGTGCCAGCAGCCACGTGCCGGGACAGGTAGACTACGAGCAGTACTTC. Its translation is CASSHVPGQVDYEQYF.

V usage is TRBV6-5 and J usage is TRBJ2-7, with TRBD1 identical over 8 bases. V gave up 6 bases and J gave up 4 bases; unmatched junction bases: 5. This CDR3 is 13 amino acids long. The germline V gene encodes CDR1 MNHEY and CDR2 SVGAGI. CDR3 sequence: CASSSDRAYEQYF. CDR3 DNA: TGTGCCAGCAGCTCGGACAGGGCGTACGAGCAGTACTTC.

This chain's CDR3 is CASTSTLSSGANVLTF. The CDR3 DNA follows: TGTGCCAGCACCTCGACACTTTCCTCTGGGGCCAACGTCCTGACTTTC. The V and J genes are TRBV7-9 and TRBJ2-6; D ambiguous. Germline CDR1 and CDR2: SEHNR and FQNEAQ (reference sequence). V gave up 7 bases and J gave up 0 bases, with 13 bases separating them. The CDR3 runs 16 residues.

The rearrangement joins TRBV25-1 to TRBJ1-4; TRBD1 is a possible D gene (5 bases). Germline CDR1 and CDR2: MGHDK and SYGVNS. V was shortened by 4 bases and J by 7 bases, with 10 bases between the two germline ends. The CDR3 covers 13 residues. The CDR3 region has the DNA TGTGCCAGCAGTGCGGGGGGAAGTGAAAAACTGTTTTTT. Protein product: CASSAGGSEKLFF.

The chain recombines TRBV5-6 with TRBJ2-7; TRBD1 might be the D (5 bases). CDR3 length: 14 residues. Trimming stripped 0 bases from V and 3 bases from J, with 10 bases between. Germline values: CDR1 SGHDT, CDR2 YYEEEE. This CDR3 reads CASSLEDKLYEQYF. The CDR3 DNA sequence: TGTGCCAGCAGCTTGGAGGACAAACTCTACGAGCAGTACTTC.

The CDR3, as DNA: TGTGCCAGCAGTTACTCGAGGCTAACCGTCGACGAGCAGTACTTC. Translated, it gives CASSYSRLTVDEQYF. The rearrangement links TRBV6-5 to TRBJ2-7; unclear D gene. Germline loops: CDR1 MNHEY, CDR2 SVGAGI. This CDR3 region has 15 residues. V was clipped by 0 bases and J by 5 bases, with 14 bases between them.

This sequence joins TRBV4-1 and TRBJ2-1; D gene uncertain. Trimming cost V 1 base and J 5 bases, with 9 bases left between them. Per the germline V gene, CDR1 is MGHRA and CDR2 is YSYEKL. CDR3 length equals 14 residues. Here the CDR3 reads CASSQGDKNNEQFF. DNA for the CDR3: TGCGCCAGCAGCCAAGGCGACAAGAACAATGAGCAGTTCTTC.

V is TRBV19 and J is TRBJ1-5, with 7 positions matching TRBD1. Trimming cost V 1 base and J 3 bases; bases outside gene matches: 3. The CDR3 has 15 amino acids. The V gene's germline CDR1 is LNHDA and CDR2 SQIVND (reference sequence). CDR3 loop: CASSIGQGTNQPQHF. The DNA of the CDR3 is TGTGCCAGTAGTATAGGACAGGGCACCAATCAGCCCCAGCATTTT. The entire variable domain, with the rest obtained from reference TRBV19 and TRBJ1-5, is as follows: DGGITQSPKYLFRKEGQNVTLSCEQNLNHDAMYWYRQDPGQGLRLIYYSQIVNDFQKGDIAEGYSVSREKKESFPLTVTSAQKNPTAFYLCASSIGQGTNQPQHFGDGTRLSIL.

Written as DNA, the CDR3 is TGTGCCAGCAGCCAAGTTTACCAGGGAGGAACTGAAGCTTTCTTT. Its protein is CASSQVYQGGTEAFF. V gene TRBV3-1 (or the pseudogene TRBV3-2) combines with J gene TRBJ1-1; a possible D gene is TRBD1 (5 bases). CDR1 and CDR2 (germline): LGHDT, YNNKEL (reference sequence). V lost 1 base and J lost 5, with 14 bases in between. CDR3 length: 15 amino acids.

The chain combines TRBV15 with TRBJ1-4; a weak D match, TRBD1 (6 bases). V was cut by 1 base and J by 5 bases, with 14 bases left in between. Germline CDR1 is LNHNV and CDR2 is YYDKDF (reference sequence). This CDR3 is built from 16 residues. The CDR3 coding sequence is TGTGCCACCAGCAGAGGAAAAGCAGGGGCGAATGAAAAACTGTTTTTT. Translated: CATSRGKAGANEKLFF.

CDR3 sequence: CASSPGQGAGELFF. The CDR3 DNA sequence: TGTGCCAGCAGCCCGGGACAGGGGGCCGGGGAGCTGTTTTTT. The V gene is TRBV7-3, the J gene TRBJ2-2; the match to TRBD1 covers 11 bases. Germline V gives CDR1 SGHTA, CDR2 FQGTGA. This CDR3 spans 14 amino acids. V dropped 5 bases and J dropped 6; count of bases not matched to a gene: 2.

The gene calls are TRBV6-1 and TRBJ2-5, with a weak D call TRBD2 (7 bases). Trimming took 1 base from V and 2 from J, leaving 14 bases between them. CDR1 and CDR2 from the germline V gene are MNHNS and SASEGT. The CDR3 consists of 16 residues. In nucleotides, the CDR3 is TGTGCCAGCAGTGAAGTGATCAGGGGACTACAAGAGACCCAGTACTTC. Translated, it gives CASSEVIRGLQETQYF.

The CDR3 loop reads CASSLGQTNQKDTF. The CDR3, as DNA: TGTGCCAGCAGCTTGGGACAGACGAATCAGAAGGACACCTTC. The V call is TRBV7-9, the J call TRBJ1-2; 7 bases map to TRBD1. CDR1 is SEHNR and CDR2 is FQNEAQ in the germline V gene (reference sequence). The CDR3 runs 14 residues. J lost 12 bases, V lost 3 bases, and 13 bases had no gene match.

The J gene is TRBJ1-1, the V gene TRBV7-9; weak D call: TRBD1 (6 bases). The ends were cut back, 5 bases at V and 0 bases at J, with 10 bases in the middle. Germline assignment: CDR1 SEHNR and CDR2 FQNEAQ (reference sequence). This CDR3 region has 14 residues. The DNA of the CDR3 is TGTGCCAGCAGCGGCAGGGGCCTGAACACTGAAGCTTTCTTT. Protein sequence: CASSGRGLNTEAFF.

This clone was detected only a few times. The CDR3 DNA reads as TGTGCCAGCAGCCAGGGTCGGCTAAACACTGAAGCTTTCTTT. It is translated as CASSQGRLNTEAFF. V is TRBV28 and J is TRBJ1-1; a weak D match, TRBD1 (5 bases). This CDR3 has 14 residues. Germline assignment: CDR1 MDHEN and CDR2 SYDVKM. V was trimmed by 6 bases and J by 2 bases, leaving 13 bases between them.

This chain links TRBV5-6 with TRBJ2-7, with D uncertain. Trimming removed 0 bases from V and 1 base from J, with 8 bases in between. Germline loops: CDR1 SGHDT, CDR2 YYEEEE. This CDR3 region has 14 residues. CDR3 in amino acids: CASSLGQDSYEQYF. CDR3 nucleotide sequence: TGTGCCAGCAGCTTGGGGCAGGATTCCTACGAGCAGTACTTC.